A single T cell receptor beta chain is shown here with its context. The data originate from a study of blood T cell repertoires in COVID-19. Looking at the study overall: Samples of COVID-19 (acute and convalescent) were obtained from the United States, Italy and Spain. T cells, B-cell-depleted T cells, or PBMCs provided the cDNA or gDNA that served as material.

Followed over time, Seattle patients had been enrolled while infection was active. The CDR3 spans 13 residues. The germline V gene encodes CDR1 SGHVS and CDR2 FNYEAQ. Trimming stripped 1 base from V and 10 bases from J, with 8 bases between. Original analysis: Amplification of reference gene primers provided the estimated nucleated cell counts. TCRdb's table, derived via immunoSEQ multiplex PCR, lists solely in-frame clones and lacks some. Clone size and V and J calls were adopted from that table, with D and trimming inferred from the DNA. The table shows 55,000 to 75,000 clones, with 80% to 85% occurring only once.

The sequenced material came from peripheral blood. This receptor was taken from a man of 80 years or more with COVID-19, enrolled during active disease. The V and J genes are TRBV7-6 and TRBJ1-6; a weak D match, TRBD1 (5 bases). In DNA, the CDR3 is TGTGCCAGCAGCTTAGAAGCAGGGTCACCCCTCCACTTT. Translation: CASSLEAGSPLHF.